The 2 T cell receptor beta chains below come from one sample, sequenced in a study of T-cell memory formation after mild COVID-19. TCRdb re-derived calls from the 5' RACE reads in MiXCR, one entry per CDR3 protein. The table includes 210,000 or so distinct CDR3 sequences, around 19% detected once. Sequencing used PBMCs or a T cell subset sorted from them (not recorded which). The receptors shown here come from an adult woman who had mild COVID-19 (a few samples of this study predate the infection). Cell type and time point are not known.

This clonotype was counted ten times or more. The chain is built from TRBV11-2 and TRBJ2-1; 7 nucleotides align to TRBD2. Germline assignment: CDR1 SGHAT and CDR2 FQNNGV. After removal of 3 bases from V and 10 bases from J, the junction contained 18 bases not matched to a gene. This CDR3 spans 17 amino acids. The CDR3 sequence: CASSFRGKLANWGEQFF. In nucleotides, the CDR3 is TGTGCCAGCAGCTTTAGGGGCAAACTAGCGAATTGGGGGGAGCAGTTCTTC.

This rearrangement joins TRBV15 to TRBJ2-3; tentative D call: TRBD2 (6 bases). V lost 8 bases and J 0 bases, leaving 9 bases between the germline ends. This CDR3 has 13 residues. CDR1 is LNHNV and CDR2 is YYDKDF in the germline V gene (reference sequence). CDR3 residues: CATSRGSTDTQYF. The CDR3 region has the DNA TGTGCCACCTCCCGGGGGAGCACAGATACGCAGTATTTT.